The table lists the clone carrying this TCR beta chain with many counts. TCRdb ran MiXCR on the RT-PCR reads and lists one entry per CDR3 protein. The top ten clones hold 3.6% of a sample with fewer than 800,000 distinct CDR3 sequences, approximately 15% of them seen once. V lost 0 bases, J lost 5 bases, and 23 bases lay in between. CDR3 length equals 19 residues. CDR1 LGHNA and CDR2 YSLEER come from the germline V gene. The chain joins TRBV4-3 to TRBJ2-1, with D perhaps assigned TRBD1 or TRBD2 (5 bases each). Input material: memory CD4+ T cells from blood. The origin of this receptor is a female donor in good health, serving as a healthy control. The CDR3 coding sequence is TGCGCCAGCAGCCAAGATCTGTTGGGGTGGAGACAGAGGGACAATGAGCAGTTCTTC. Translated, it gives CASSQDLLGWRQRDNEQFF.